The source of this TCR beta chain is a study of breast tumors, draining lymph nodes, adjacent tissues (dated by TCRdb to 2016 to 2017). With regard to the full study: The study compared TCR beta repertoires across tumor, adjacent nontumor tissue and axillary lymph nodes from breast cancer patients. In human breast cancer, the study set out to evaluate how tumor, surrounding tissue and draining lymph node repertoires relate to one another and whether T cells may move between these sites.

Paper-wide results and their limitations: The data were considered consistent with the idea that most tumor T cells come from the lymph node and then expand in tumor tissue. Tumor and nontumor tissue repertoires were found to be significantly more similar in luminal-like than in basal-like breast cancer. T-cell repertoire diversity in tumors was found to be lower than in lymph nodes but higher than in nontumor tissue, and preferential V and J gene usage was observed. The conclusion that tumor T cells originate in lymph nodes was framed as consistent with a hypothesis rather than directly demonstrated.

As to this clonotype: It has no known antigen specificity. One junction end disagrees with the germline gene, perhaps due to a read error.

Lymph node samples were obtained from the axillary draining lymph nodes of breast cancer patients. The listed sequencing device is Illumina HiSeq 2000. TCR beta chain libraries were generated by multiplex PCR amplification. The amplified TCR beta chain products were analyzed by high-throughput sequencing. Clones were called with MiXCR by TCRdb after fastp trimmed the public reads at Q25, and only in-frame beta chains were retained. Each entry merges the rows of one CDR3 protein and shows their most common DNA and genes. The sample contains 140,000 to 150,000 distinct CDR3 sequences, around a third of them found a single time. In total, the top ten clones hold roughly 2.2% of the sample. The receptor's source is a female donor with breast cancer. Some clones in this sample may be carry-over from other donors' samples. The sequencing input was axillary lymph node tissue.

The DNA is TGTGCCACCAGCAGAGGGCATGGAGGTGGCTGCACCTTC. It encodes CATSRGHGGGCTF. The rearrangement joined TRBV15 to TRBJ1-2; a confident D gene designation cannot be given. In the germline V gene (reference sequence), CDR1 corresponds to LNHNV and CDR2 to YYDKDF. CDR3 length: 13 amino acids, cysteine to phenylalanine. Only CDR3 DNA remains: 39 bases, in frame from the first base.